The 18 T cell receptor beta chains listed next were all sequenced from one sample in a study of cytomegalovirus exposure and HLA in healthy donors. 60 Vbeta and 13 Jbeta primers were used in PCR. The protocol was immunoSEQ multiplex PCR, while the TCRdb copy is restricted to in-frame clones and leaves out a portion. The profile covers 100,000 to 150,000 clones, with roughly 80% appearing a single time and around 28% taken by the ten largest. Material: PBMCs. These receptors were collected from a man aged 55 to 69 in good health and CMV-seropositive.

CDR3 sequence: CASSPSGLAGLYNEQFF. CDR3 DNA sequence: TGTGCCAGCAGTCCTTCCGGGCTAGCGGGCCTCTACAATGAGCAGTTCTTC. The chain has TRBV13 and TRBJ2-1, with 8 bases identical to TRBD2. Germline V gene sequence: CDR1 PRHDT, CDR2 FYEKMQ (reference sequence). The CDR3 has 17 amino acids. V gave up 6 bases and J gave up 3 bases; unmatched junction bases: 13.

This clone was observed a handful of times. The chain couples TRBV28 to TRBJ1-5; maybe TRBD1 (5 bases). V lost 2 bases and J 6 bases, leaving 5 bases between the germline ends. The germline V gene encodes CDR1 MDHEN and CDR2 SYDVKM. The CDR3 runs 12 residues. The CDR3 sequence is CASSLRGQPQHF. CDR3 sequence (DNA): TGTGCCAGCAGTTTAAGGGGTCAGCCCCAGCATTTT. The whole variable domain, remainder taken from reference TRBV28 and TRBJ1-5, is DVKVTQSSRYLVKRTGEKVFLECVQDMDHENMFWYRQDPGLGLRLIYFSYDVKMKEKGDIPEGYSVSREKKERFSLILESASTNQTSMYLCASSLRGQPQHFGDGTRLSIL.

The DNA for the CDR3 is TGTGCCAGCAGTTTACAGGGGAGCACTGAAGCTTTCTTT. Encoded protein: CASSLQGSTEAFF. The chain couples TRBV27 to TRBJ1-1; weak D call: TRBD1 (6 bases). The germline V gene encodes CDR1 MNHEY and CDR2 SMNVEV (reference sequence). V dropped 2 bases and J dropped 4 bases, with 8 bases sitting between them. This CDR3 comprises 13 residues.

The chain recombines TRBV15 with TRBJ2-1; the match to TRBD2 covers 8 bases. The CDR3 is 15 residues long. V gave up 3 bases and J gave up 4 bases; unmatched junction bases: 5. CDR1 is LNHNV and CDR2 is YYDKDF in the germline V gene (reference sequence). Here the CDR3 DNA reads TGTGCCACCAGCAGTCCGGGAGGGGGGTACAATGAGCAGTTCTTC. Translating gives CATSSPGGGYNEQFF.

The rearrangement joins TRBV7-2 to TRBJ2-7, with D perhaps TRBD2 (6 bases). The CDR3 sequence is 14 residues long. Trimming took off 0 bases at V and 2 bases at J, with 8 bases between the two ends. Per the germline V gene, CDR1 is SGHTA and CDR2 is FQGNSA. The DNA for the CDR3 is TGTGCCAGCAGCTTAGCGGGGGGTGCCTACGAGCAGTACTTC. The encoded protein is CASSLAGGAYEQYF.

The sample holds a few counts of this clone. The chain joins TRBV5-1 to TRBJ2-7; 9 bases agree with TRBD1. Looked up from germline, CDR1 is SGHRS and CDR2 is YFSETQ. Trimming took 0 bases from V and 6 from J; bases not matched to a gene: 13. The CDR3 runs 17 residues. CDR3 sequence reads: CASSLGSTGGLGREQYF. The CDR3 region has the DNA TGCGCCAGCAGCTTGGGTTCAACAGGGGGCCTGGGTCGCGAGCAGTACTTC.

The chain joins TRBV7-3 to TRBJ1-1; TRBD1 matches at 7 bases. V lost 4 bases to trimming and J lost 2 bases; unmatched junction nucleotides: 4. The CDR3 has 14 amino acids. CDR1 and CDR2 (germline): SGHTA, FQGTGA. DNA of the CDR3: TGTGCCAGCAGCTCCGGACAGGACAACACTGAAGCTTTCTTT. This sequence encodes CASSSGQDNTEAFF.

V and J are TRBV4-1 and TRBJ2-5; the D gene is possibly TRBD2 (5 bases). The CDR3 has 15 amino acids. Trimming shortened V by 4 bases and J by 4 bases, and 16 bases separated the two germline ends. CDR1 and CDR2 (germline): MGHRA, YSYEKL. The CDR3 protein is CASSPGIPRGETQYF. In nucleotides, the CDR3 is TGCGCCAGCAGCCCCGGGATCCCCAGAGGAGAGACCCAGTACTTC.

The rearrangement joins TRBV5-1 to TRBJ2-7; 9 bases are shared with TRBD1. V was pared by 10 bases and J by 6 bases, with 17 bases of the junction left unmatched. This CDR3 region has 15 residues. Germline V gene lookup returns CDR1 SGHRS and CDR2 YFSETQ. CDR3 sequence (DNA): TGCGCCTCGAGTCGGGGACAGGGATCTCGGTTCGAGCAGTACTTC. Residues: CASSRGQGSRFEQYF.

The chain couples TRBV4-1 to TRBJ1-1; no clear D. This CDR3 has 14 residues. Trimming left V 5 bases short and J 5 bases short, with 15 bases between. CDR1 MGHRA and CDR2 YSYEKL come from the germline V gene. CDR3 protein: CASSIQGRGTEAFF. The CDR3 DNA reads TGCGCCAGCAGCATTCAAGGGAGAGGGACTGAAGCTTTCTTT.

This clone was recorded once. The V gene is TRBV7-2, the J gene TRBJ2-3; D is undetermined. This CDR3 is built from 13 residues. Trimming took off 1 base at V and 7 bases at J, with 9 bases between the two ends. Germline assignment: CDR1 SGHTA and CDR2 FQGNSA. The CDR3 DNA sequence: TGTGCCAGCAGCTTAGAATCTACCCATACGCAGTATTTT. Translated: CASSLESTHTQYF.

The chain carries TRBV29-1 and TRBJ1-5; D remains unclear. There are 13 residues in the CDR3. Germline V gene data show CDR1 as SQVTM and CDR2 as ANQGSEA. V was shortened by 4 bases and J by 5 bases, with 12 bases between the two germline ends. CDR3 DNA sequence: TGCAGCGTTGTCCCGGGGAATGATCAGCCCCAGCATTTT. Translated: CSVVPGNDQPQHF.

The rearrangement links TRBV5-5 to TRBJ1-2; D gene unclear. CDR3 length: 12 amino acids. The V and J ends lost 6 bases and 6 bases respectively, with 12 bases between them. In germline, CDR1 is SGHKS, CDR2 YYEKEE (reference sequence). The CDR3 loop is CASTLIHNGYTF. CDR3 sequence (DNA): TGTGCCAGCACCCTGATACACAATGGCTACACCTTC.

The V call is TRBV18, the J call TRBJ2-7, with D possibly TRBD1 on 6 matching bases. Per the germline V gene, CDR1 is KGHSH and CDR2 is LQKENI. This CDR3 contains 16 residues. V lost 2 bases and J 0 bases, leaving 14 bases between the germline ends. The CDR3 loop reads CASSPVTGTLSYEQYF. Here the CDR3 DNA reads TGTGCCAGCTCACCAGTTACAGGGACCCTCTCCTACGAGCAGTACTTC.

The V gene is TRBV5-4, the J gene TRBJ2-1, with TRBD2 matching 13 bases. In germline, CDR1 is SGHNT, CDR2 YYREEE (reference sequence). The CDR3 contains 18 residues. V dropped 4 bases and J dropped 4; count of bases not matched to a gene: 11. The CDR3 nucleotides read TGTGCCAGCAGCCCCGGTGGACTAGCGGGAGTAGAATACAATGAGCAGTTCTTC. Residues: CASSPGGLAGVEYNEQFF.

In its sample, this clone was seen once. The chain recombines TRBV6-5 with TRBJ1-6; D call uncertain. Germline-derived CDR1 and CDR2 are MNHEY and SVGAGI. The CDR3 consists of 14 residues. V lost 8 bases to trimming and J lost 0 bases, with 8 bases between them. CDR3 protein: CASLGSSYNSPLHF. Here the CDR3 DNA reads TGTGCCAGCCTAGGGAGCTCCTATAATTCACCCCTCCACTTT.

This sequence joins TRBV10-3 and TRBJ1-1; D ambiguous. Per the germline V gene, CDR1 is ENHRY and CDR2 is SYGVKD. Trimming removed 4 bases from V and 0 bases from J, with 12 bases in between. The CDR3 is 15 residues long. In nucleotides, the CDR3 is TGTGCCATCAGTGGGGTGGCCGGGATGAACACTGAAGCTTTCTTT. It translates to CAISGVAGMNTEAFF.

The rearrangement uses TRBV5-4 and TRBJ1-2; 7 bases are shared with TRBD1. Germline V CDR1 and CDR2: SGHNT, YYREEE (reference sequence). The CDR3 has 15 amino acids. V trimming: 4 bases; J trimming: 8 bases; junction bases outside the gene matches: 14. The CDR3 nucleotides are TGTGCCAGCAGCGTGCGCCAGACAGGGCCGGGGGGCTACACCTTC. It specifies CASSVRQTGPGGYTF.